Reported below is one T cell receptor (beta chain). Chemo-refractory metastatic non-small-cell lung cancer patients received focal radiation with ipilimumab CTLA-4 blockade. Using immunoSEQ multiplex PCR, the repertoire was profiled, and TCRdb retains in-frame clones only, with some absent. Of 130,000 or so clones listed, about 87% are singletons. Germline CDR1 and CDR2: MNHEY and SMNVEV (reference sequence). Trimming removed 3 bases from V and 2 bases from J, with 10 bases in between. The CDR3 is made up of 14 amino acids. This sample was included in a study of radiotherapy plus CTLA-4 blockade in lung cancer.

The TCR sequence derives from a human donor with non-small cell lung cancer that progressed on radiotherapy plus ipilimumab. The sample here was peripheral blood, taken from a patient treated with radiotherapy plus ipilimumab. J is TRBJ1-2 and V is TRBV27, with D uncertain. The DNA for the CDR3 is TGTGCCAGCAGTTTGGACGGGTTGAACTATGGCTACACCTTC. As protein: CASSLDGLNYGYTF.